This T cell receptor beta chain appears in the sequencing data of a study of shared clonotypes between healthy human individuals. Study overall: Per-donor plates numbered three CD4 naive, three CD4 memory, two CD8 naive and one CD8 memory.

CD4+ cells underwent separation, giving CD45RA+ naive and CD45RA-negative memory subsets. Only in-frame clones appear in the TCRdb table, and some are missing; sequencing was by immunoSEQ multiplex PCR. Counted here are more than 1.2 million clones, about 98.5% occurring once; the ten biggest clones make up 0.3% to 0.45%. The CDR3 spans 14 residues. Trimming pared 0 bases from V and 1 base from J, leaving 7 bases between. Germline V gene sequence: CDR1 SGHRS, CDR2 YFSETQ. Source material: naive CD4+ T cells sorted from blood. Subset described: CD45RA+ positively selected. This chain links TRBV5-1 with TRBJ2-5, with no clear D. This TCR came from a man in his thirties or forties in good health. The CDR3 spells CASSLVWSQETQYF. The CDR3 DNA sequence: TGCGCCAGCAGCTTGGTTTGGTCCCAAGAGACCCAGTACTTC.